This TCR beta chain originates from a study of blood T cell repertoires in COVID-19. Study-wide background: Collection of acute and convalescent COVID-19 samples took place in the United States, Italy and Spain. T cells, B-cell-depleted T cells, or PBMCs supplied cDNA or gDNA.

V was trimmed by 4 bases and J by 0 bases, leaving 10 bases between them. Looked up from germline, CDR1 is SGHRS and CDR2 is YFSETQ. The CDR3 is made up of 15 amino acids. Original data processing: Reference gene primer amplification yielded estimated nucleated cell counts. Profiled with immunoSEQ multiplex PCR; TCRdb holds only in-frame clones, not every one. D and trimming come from the DNA, and the V and J calls and clone size come from that table. The table includes some 50,000 clones, roughly 91% detected once. The chain combines TRBV5-1 with TRBJ1-4, with D unclear. The sequenced material came from peripheral blood. This receptor was taken from a man aged 45-60 years with active COVID-19. In nucleotides, the CDR3 is TGCGCCAGCAGCCGAAACATTGCAACTAATGAAAAACTGTTTTTT. Translating gives CASSRNIATNEKLFF.